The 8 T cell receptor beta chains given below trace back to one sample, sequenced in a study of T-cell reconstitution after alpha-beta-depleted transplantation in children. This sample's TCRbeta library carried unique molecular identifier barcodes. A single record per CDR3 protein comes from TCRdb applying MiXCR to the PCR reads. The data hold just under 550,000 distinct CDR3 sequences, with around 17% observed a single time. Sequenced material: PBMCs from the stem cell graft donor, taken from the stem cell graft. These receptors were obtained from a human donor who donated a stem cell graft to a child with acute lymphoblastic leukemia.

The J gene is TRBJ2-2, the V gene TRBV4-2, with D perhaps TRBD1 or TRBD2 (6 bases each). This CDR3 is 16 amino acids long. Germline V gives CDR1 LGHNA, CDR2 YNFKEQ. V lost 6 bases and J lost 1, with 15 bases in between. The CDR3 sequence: CASRKGGLENTGELFF. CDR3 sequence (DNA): TGTGCCAGCAGGAAAGGGGGACTGGAGAACACCGGGGAGCTGTTTTTT.

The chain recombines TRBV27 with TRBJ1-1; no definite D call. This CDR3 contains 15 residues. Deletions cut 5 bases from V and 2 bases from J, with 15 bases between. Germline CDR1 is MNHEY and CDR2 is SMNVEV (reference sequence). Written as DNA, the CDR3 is TGTGCCAGCAGTCCTACCCGGATAACCAACACTGAAGCTTTCTTT. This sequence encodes CASSPTRITNTEAFF.

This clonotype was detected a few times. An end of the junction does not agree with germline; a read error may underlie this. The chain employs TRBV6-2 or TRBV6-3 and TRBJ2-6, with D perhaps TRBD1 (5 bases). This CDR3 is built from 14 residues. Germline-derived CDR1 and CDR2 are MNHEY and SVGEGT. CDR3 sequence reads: CASSYDSGANGLTF. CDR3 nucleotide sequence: TGTGCCAGCAGTTACGACTCTGGGGCCAACGGCCTGACTTTC.

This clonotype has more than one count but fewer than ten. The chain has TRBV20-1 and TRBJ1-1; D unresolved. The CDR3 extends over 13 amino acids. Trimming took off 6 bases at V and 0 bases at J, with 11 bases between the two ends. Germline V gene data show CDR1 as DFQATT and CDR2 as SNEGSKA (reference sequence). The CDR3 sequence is CSARPGMNTEAFF. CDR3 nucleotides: TGCAGTGCCCGACCGGGGATGAACACTGAAGCTTTCTTT.

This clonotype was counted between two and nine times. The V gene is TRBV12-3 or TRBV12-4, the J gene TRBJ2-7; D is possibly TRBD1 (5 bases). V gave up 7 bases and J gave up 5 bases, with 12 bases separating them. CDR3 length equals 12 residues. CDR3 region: CASTQGSHEQYF. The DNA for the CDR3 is TGTGCCAGCACGCAGGGTTCCCACGAGCAGTACTTC.

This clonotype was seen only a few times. CDR3 sequence (DNA): TGTGCCAGCAGCTCCCTTGGTCCACGCGACAATGAGCAGTTCTTC. It specifies CASSSLGPRDNEQFF. This chain links TRBV7-9 with TRBJ2-1; no reliable D call. V was shortened by 4 bases and J by 5 bases, with 15 bases between the two germline ends. The CDR3 consists of 15 residues. Germline V gene data show CDR1 as SEHNR and CDR2 as FQNEAQ (reference sequence).

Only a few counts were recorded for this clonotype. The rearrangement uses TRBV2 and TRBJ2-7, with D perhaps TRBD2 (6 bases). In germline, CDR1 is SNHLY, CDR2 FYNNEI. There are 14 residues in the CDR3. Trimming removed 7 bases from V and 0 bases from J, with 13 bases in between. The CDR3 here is CASNPGVLSYEQYF. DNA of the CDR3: TGTGCCAGCAACCCGGGAGTCCTCTCCTACGAGCAGTACTTC.

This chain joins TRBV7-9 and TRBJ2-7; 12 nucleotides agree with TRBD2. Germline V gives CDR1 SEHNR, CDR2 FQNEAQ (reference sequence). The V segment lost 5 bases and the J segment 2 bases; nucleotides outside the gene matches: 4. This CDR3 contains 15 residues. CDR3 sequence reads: CASSTLAGGPYEQYF. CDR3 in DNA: TGTGCCAGCAGCACCCTAGCGGGAGGGCCCTACGAGCAGTACTTC. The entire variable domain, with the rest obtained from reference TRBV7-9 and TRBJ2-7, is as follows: DTGVSQNPRHKITKRGQNVTFRCDPISEHNRLYWYRQTLGQGPEFLTYFQNEAQLEKSRLLSDRFSAERPKGSFSTLEIQRTEQGDSAMYLCASSTLAGGPYEQYFGPGTRLTVT.